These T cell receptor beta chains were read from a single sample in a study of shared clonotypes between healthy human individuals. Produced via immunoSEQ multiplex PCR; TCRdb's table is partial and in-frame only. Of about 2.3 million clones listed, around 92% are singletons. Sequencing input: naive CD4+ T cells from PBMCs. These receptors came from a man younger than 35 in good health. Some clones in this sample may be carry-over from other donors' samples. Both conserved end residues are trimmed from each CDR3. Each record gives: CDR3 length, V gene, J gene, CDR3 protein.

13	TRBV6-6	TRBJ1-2	ASSYSRGGELGYT
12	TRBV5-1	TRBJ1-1	ASSGTGGNTEAF
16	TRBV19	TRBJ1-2	ASSTWGDRASLLYGYT
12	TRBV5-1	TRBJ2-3	ASSHDRDTDTQY
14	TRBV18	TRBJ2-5	ASSPLTSGREETQY
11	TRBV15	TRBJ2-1	ATSRDRTDKEF
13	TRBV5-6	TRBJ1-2	ASSLREVGGYGYT
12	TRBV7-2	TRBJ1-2	ASSLVGRGDGYT
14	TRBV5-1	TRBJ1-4	ASSAGGWQQNEKLF
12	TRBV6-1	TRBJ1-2	ASSRISTNYGYT
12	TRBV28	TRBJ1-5	ASSHRQGARAQH
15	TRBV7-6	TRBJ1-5	ASSSGWAAGHGAPQH
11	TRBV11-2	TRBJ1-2	ASTWDSNYGYT
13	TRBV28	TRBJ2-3	ASSPRQGWADTQY
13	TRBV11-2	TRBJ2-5	ASSPRSGTGETQY
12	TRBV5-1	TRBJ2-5	ASSRLAGPETQY
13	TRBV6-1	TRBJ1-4	ASSEAPRVNEKLF
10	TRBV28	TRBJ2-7	ASRLAAYEQY
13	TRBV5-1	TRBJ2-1	ASSLGWSSYNEQF
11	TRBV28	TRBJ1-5	ASTPDSNQPQH
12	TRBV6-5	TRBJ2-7	ASRLGQGAYEQY
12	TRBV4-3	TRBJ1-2	ASSRGTGNYGYT
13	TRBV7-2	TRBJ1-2	ASSLAGTENYGYT
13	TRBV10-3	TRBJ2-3	ASGGGRYSTDTQY
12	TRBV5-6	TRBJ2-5	ASSSRQPQETQY
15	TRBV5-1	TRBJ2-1	ASSLLGFGTVHNEQF
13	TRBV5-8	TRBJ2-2	ASSLAGTYTGELF
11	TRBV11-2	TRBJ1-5	ASSLDGGGRQH
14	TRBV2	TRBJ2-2	ASSAFQGASSGELF
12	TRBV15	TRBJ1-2	ATSRGQGADGYT
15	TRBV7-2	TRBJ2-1	ASSSRGREWSRNEQF
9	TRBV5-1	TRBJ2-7	ASSLGYEQY
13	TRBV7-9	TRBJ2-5	ASSLTSGSRETQY
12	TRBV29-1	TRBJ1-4	SVEMTGGNEKLF
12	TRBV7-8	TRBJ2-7	ASSRQGMGDEQY
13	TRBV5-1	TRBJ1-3	ASSLPGGGGNTIY
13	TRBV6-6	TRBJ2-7	ASSPSRGRYYEQY
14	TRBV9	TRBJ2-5	ASSVGASGRGETQY
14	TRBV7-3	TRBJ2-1	ASSLTGGTFYNEQF
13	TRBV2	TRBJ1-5	ASSESRATNQPQH